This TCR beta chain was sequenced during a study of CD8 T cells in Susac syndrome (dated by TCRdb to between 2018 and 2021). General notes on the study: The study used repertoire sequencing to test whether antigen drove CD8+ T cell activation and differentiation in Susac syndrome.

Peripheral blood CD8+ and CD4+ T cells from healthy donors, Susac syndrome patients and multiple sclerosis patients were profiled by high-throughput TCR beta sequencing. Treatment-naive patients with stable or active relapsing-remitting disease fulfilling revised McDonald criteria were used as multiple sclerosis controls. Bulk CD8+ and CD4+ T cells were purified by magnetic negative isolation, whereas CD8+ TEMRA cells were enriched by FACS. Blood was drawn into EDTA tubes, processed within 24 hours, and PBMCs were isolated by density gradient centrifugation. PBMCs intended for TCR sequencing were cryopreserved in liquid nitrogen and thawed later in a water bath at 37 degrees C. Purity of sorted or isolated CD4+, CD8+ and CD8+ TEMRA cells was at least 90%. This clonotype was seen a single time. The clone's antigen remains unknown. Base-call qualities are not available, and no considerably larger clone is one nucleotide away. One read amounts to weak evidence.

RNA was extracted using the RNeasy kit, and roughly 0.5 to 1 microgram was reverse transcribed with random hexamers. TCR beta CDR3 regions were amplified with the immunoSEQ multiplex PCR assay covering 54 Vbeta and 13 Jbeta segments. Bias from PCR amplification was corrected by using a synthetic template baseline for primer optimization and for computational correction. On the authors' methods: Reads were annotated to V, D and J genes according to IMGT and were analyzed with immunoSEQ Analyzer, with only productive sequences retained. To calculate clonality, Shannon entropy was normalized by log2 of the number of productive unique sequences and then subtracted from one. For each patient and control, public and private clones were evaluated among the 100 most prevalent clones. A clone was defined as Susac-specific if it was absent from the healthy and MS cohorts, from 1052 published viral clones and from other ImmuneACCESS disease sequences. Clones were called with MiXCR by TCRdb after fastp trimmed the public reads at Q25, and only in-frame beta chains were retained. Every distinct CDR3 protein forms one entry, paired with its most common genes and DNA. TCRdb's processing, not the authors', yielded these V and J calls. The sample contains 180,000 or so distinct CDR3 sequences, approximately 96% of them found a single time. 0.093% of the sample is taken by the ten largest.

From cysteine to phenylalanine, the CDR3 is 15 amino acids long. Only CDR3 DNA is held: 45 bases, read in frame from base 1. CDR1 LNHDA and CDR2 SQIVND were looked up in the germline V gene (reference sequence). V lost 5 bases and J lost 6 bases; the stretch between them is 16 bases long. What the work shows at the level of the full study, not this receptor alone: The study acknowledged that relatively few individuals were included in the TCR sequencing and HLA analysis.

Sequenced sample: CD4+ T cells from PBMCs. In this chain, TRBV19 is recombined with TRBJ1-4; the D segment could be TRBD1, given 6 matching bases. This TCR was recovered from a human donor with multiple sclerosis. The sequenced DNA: TGTGCCAGTAGTGGGGGCAGGGCCGGAGATGAAAAACTGTTTTTT. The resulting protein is CASSGGRAGDEKLFF.